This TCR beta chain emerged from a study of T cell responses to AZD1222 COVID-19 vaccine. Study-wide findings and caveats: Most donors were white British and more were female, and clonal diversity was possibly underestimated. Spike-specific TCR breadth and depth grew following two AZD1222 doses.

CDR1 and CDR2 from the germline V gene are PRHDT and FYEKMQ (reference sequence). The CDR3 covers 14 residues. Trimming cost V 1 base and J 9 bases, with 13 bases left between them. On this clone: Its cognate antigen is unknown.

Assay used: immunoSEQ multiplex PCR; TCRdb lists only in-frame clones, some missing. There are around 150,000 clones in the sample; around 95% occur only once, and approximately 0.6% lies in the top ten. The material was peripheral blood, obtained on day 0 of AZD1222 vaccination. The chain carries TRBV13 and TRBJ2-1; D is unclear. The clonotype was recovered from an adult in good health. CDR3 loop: CASSLVGRWGEQFF. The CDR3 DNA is TGTGCCAGCAGCTTAGTGGGCCGTTGGGGTGAGCAGTTCTTC.